A selection of T cell receptor beta chains follows, all from one sample in a study of shared clonotypes between healthy human individuals. Here immunoSEQ multiplex PCR was the method, and the copy in TCRdb shows in-frame clones only, minus some. The sample carries a few hundred thousand clones, approximately 97% recorded once. Sequencing input: naive CD4+ T cells sorted from blood. The receptors shown here come from a woman aged 25-40 years in good health. Each CDR3 is given with its conserved first and last residue. The D gene is left open where the match is weak. Not every row has a clone size; where given, it reads once, few, many or a size class.

D: TRBD2; V: TRBV27; size: NA; J: TRBJ2-1; CDR3: CASSFSWGGSTYNEQFF; DNA: TGTGCCAGCAGTTTTTCCTGGGGAGGGAGCACCTACAATGAGCAGTTCTTC
D: TRBD2; V: TRBV5-1; size: NA; J: TRBJ2-7; CDR3: CASNRGAGASYEQYF; DNA: TGCGCCAGCAACCGAGGCGCGGGAGCTTCCTACGAGCAGTACTTC
D: NA; V: TRBV5-1; size: NA; J: TRBJ2-5; CDR3: CASSKLPGETQYF; DNA: TGCGCCAGCAGCAAACTCCCGGGGGAGACCCAGTACTTC
D: NA; V: TRBV5-1; size: NA; J: TRBJ1-1; CDR3: CASSLEGQGNTEAFF; DNA: TGCGCCAGCAGCTTGGAGGGGCAGGGGAACACTGAAGCTTTCTTT
D: NA; V: TRBV6-5; size: NA; J: TRBJ1-2; CDR3: CASSPGTPWGGYTF; DNA: TGTGCCAGCAGCCCCGGGACTCCCTGGGGAGGCTACACCTTC
D: TRBD1; V: TRBV5-4; size: NA; J: TRBJ2-2; CDR3: CASSRGQGANTGELFF; DNA: TGTGCCAGCAGCAGGGGACAGGGGGCGAACACCGGGGAGCTGTTTTTT
D: NA; V: TRBV6-1; size: NA; J: TRBJ1-2; CDR3: CASSEDLISYGYTF; DNA: TGTGCCAGCAGTGAAGACCTAATTAGCTATGGCTACACCTTC
D: NA; V: TRBV25-1; size: NA; J: TRBJ2-5; CDR3: CASSVAQVQETQYF; DNA: TGTGCCAGCAGTGTAGCACAGGTTCAAGAGACCCAGTACTTC
D: TRBD1; V: TRBV27; size: NA; J: TRBJ2-7; CDR3: CASSSYGQGYERPREQYF; DNA: TGTGCCAGCAGTTCCTACGGACAGGGCTACGAGCGGCCGCGGGAGCAGTACTTC
D: NA; V: TRBV4-1; size: NA; J: TRBJ2-3; CDR3: CASSSQQKTSTDTQYF; DNA: TGCGCCAGCAGCTCCCAACAGAAGACTAGCACAGATACGCAGTATTTT
D: NA; V: TRBV5-5; size: NA; J: TRBJ2-5; CDR3: CASSLDGRDQETQYF; DNA: TGTGCCAGCAGCTTGGATGGAAGGGACCAAGAGACCCAGTACTTC
D: NA; V: TRBV11-3; size: NA; J: TRBJ1-2; CDR3: CASSLGPRKEGYTF; DNA: TGTGCCAGCAGCTTAGGTCCTAGGAAGGAGGGCTACACCTTC
D: NA; V: TRBV6-1; size: NA; J: TRBJ2-5; CDR3: CASSEAAGRGGLETQYF; DNA: TGTGCCAGCAGTGAAGCGGCGGGGCGCGGCGGGTTAGAGACCCAGTACTTC
D: NA; V: TRBV28; size: once; J: TRBJ1-5; CDR3: CASSGRRGGQPQHF; DNA: TGTGCCAGCAGTGGACGCCGGGGAGGGCAGCCCCAGCATTTT
D: NA; V: TRBV5-4; size: few; J: TRBJ2-5; CDR3: CASSFEAPETQYF; DNA: TGTGCCAGCAGCTTCGAGGCGCCAGAGACCCAGTACTTC
D: NA; V: TRBV6-1; size: once; J: TRBJ1-5; CDR3: CASNQGWSNQPQHF; DNA: TGTGCCAGCAATCAGGGGTGGAGCAATCAGCCCCAGCATTTT
D: NA; V: TRBV7-2; size: NA; J: TRBJ2-1; CDR3: CASSLVNRDEQFF; DNA: TGTGCCAGCAGCTTAGTTAATCGGGATGAGCAGTTCTTC
D: TRBD2; V: TRBV19; size: NA; J: TRBJ2-2; CDR3: CASSIGSGRAVGTGELFF; DNA: TGTGCCAGTAGTATAGGTAGCGGGAGGGCCGTTGGCACCGGGGAGCTGTTTTTT
D: NA; V: TRBV4-2; size: NA; J: TRBJ1-1; CDR3: CASSQPGQTLNTEAFF; DNA: TGTGCCAGCAGCCAACCGGGGCAGACTTTGAACACTGAAGCTTTCTTT
D: TRBD2; V: TRBV7-8; size: NA; J: TRBJ2-5; CDR3: CASSSGLSGPEETQYF; DNA: TGTGCCAGCAGCTCAGGTCTTAGCGGGCCAGAAGAGACCCAGTACTTC